Shown below are 14 T cell receptor beta chains from a single sample sequenced in a study of cytomegalovirus exposure and HLA in healthy donors. The PCR was carried out with 60 Vbeta primers and 13 Jbeta primers. Repertoires were generated with immunoSEQ multiplex PCR, while TCRdb's copy carries only in-frame clones and drops some. The sample records 85,000 to 95,000 clones, about 7.6% being singletons. Sequencing input: PBMCs. The receptors shown here come from a man aged 50 to 59 in good health and CMV-seronegative.

This clone was counted a few times. The chain carries TRBV11-3 and TRBJ2-1; possible D gene TRBD2, 7 bases. Trimming took off 5 bases at V and 2 bases at J, with 16 bases between the two ends. The CDR3 consists of 16 residues. Germline CDR1 and CDR2: SGHNT and YENEEA. Here the CDR3 reads CASSPGEGITYNEQFF. CDR3 nucleotides: TGTGCCAGCAGCCCAGGGGAGGGAATCACCTACAATGAGCAGTTCTTC.

Concerning this clone: The sample contains more than one DNA sequence encoding this CDR3. CDR3 sequence reads: CASSLGGTTSYEQYF. As DNA, the CDR3 is TGCGCCAGCAGCTTGGGTGGGACTACCTCCTACGAGCAGTACTTC. The chain is built from TRBV5-1 and TRBJ2-7; 7 nucleotides agree with TRBD2. The germline V gene has CDR1 SGHRS and CDR2 YFSETQ. The V gene end was trimmed by 0 bases and the J gene end by 0 bases; junction bases not matched to a gene: 3. CDR3 size: 15 residues.

V is TRBV7-8 and J is TRBJ2-7, with D hard to call. V lost 6 bases to trimming and J lost 2 bases, with 17 bases between them. The CDR3 length is 15 residues. Germline CDR1 SGHVS, CDR2 FQNEAQ. The CDR3 loop reads CASSSVPEKAYEQYF. CDR3 in DNA: TGTGCCAGCAGTTCCGTTCCGGAGAAGGCCTACGAGCAGTACTTC.

V gene TRBV4-1 combines with J gene TRBJ2-3, with 7 bases that match TRBD2. After removal of 3 bases from V and 0 bases from J, the junction contained 12 bases not matched to a gene. Per germline, CDR1 MGHRA and CDR2 YSYEKL. CDR3 length equals 18 residues. The chain's CDR3 is CASSHRGLSGGSTDTQYF. As DNA, the CDR3 is TGCGCCAGCAGCCACCGAGGCCTTTCCGGGGGGAGCACAGATACGCAGTATTTT.

The chain is built from TRBV6-5 and TRBJ1-6; no definite D call. Germline loops: CDR1 MNHEY, CDR2 SVGAGI. V gave up 2 bases and J gave up 11 bases, with 16 bases separating them. The CDR3 totals 15 residues. The CDR3 nucleotides read TGTGCCAGCAGTTACGGCCCCCGCGGGGTGACACCCCTCCACTTT. Amino acids: CASSYGPRGVTPLHF.

This clone was counted between two and nine times. The chain is built from TRBV14 and TRBJ2-7; TRBD2 is a possible D gene (5 bases). CDR1 is SGHDN and CDR2 is FVKESK in the germline V gene. Deletions cut 1 base from V and 6 bases from J, with 10 bases between. This CDR3 has 13 amino acids. The CDR3 coding sequence is TGTGCCAGCAGCCAAGGGCCCCGGGGCGAGCAGTACTTC. Protein sequence: CASSQGPRGEQYF.

This clone was seen a few times. This chain connects TRBV15 to TRBJ2-3, with D possibly matching TRBD2 (6 bases). The V and J ends lost 3 bases and 6 bases respectively, with 16 bases between them. Germline V gives CDR1 LNHNV, CDR2 YYDKDF (reference sequence). This CDR3 has 15 residues. This CDR3 is CATSRGGMLADTQYF. The CDR3 nucleotides read TGTGCCACCAGCAGGGGCGGGATGCTGGCGGATACGCAGTATTTT.

A few counts support this clone. The chain joins TRBV7-9 to TRBJ1-1; perhaps TRBD1 as D (5 bases). The V and J ends lost 2 bases and 4 bases respectively, with 14 bases between them. Germline assignment: CDR1 SEHNR and CDR2 FQNEAQ (reference sequence). The CDR3 length is 15 residues. This CDR3 reads CASSLSGAQGTEAFF. CDR3 bases: TGTGCCAGCAGCTTAAGTGGGGCGCAGGGCACTGAAGCTTTCTTT.

The chain couples TRBV19 to TRBJ2-2; 10 bases line up with TRBD2. CDR1 is LNHDA and CDR2 is SQIVND in the germline V gene (reference sequence). The CDR3 spans 15 residues. Trimming at V came to 3 bases and at J to 4 bases, leaving 2 bases not matched to a gene. In DNA, the CDR3 is TGTGCCAGTAGTATCCTAGCGGGAGCCACCGGGGAGCTGTTTTTT. Its protein product is CASSILAGATGELFF.

This clone was seen only a few times. The rearrangement links TRBV4-2 to TRBJ1-2, with D tentatively TRBD1 (5 bases). Trimming removed 0 bases at V and 2 bases at J, with 13 bases between. From germline, CDR1 is LGHNA and CDR2 YNFKEQ. The CDR3 consists of 16 residues. CDR3 residues: CASSQDVRVVNYGYTF. DNA of the CDR3: TGTGCCAGCAGCCAAGATGTCAGGGTGGTCAACTATGGCTACACCTTC.

CDR3 bases: TGTGCCAGTATTGTTGGACTAGCGGACCAAGAGACCCAGTACTTC. It translates to CASIVGLADQETQYF. The V call is TRBV19, the J call TRBJ2-5; 10 nucleotides agree with TRBD2. Germline-derived CDR1 and CDR2 are LNHDA and SQIVND (reference sequence). CDR3 size: 15 residues. V was clipped by 7 bases and J by 0 bases; unmatched bases: 5.

The chain couples TRBV5-4 to TRBJ1-5; unclear D gene. Germline loops: CDR1 SGHNT, CDR2 YYREEE (reference sequence). Trimming shortened V by 0 bases and J by 4 bases, and 8 bases separated the two germline ends. This CDR3 region has 14 residues. CDR3 sequence: CASSLGPGNQPQHF. In DNA form, the CDR3 reads TGTGCCAGCAGCTTGGGGCCGGGGAATCAGCCCCAGCATTTT.

The chain couples TRBV5-6 to TRBJ2-2, with 8 bases identical to TRBD2. Trimming took 4 bases from V and 2 from J; bases not matched to a gene: 7. The CDR3 is 16 amino acids. The germline V gene has CDR1 SGHDT and CDR2 YYEEEE. CDR3: CASSLTAGVNTGELFF. The CDR3 coding sequence is TGTGCCAGCAGCCTCACAGCGGGGGTAAACACCGGGGAGCTGTTTTTT.

This clone was counted only a few times. This chain connects TRBV27 to TRBJ1-5; TRBD1 matches 11 bases. The germline CDR1 and CDR2 sequences are MNHEY and SMNVEV (reference sequence). V lost 6 bases and J lost 6; bases outside the gene matches: 4. This CDR3 comprises 14 residues. The CDR3 bases are TGTGCCAGCAGGGGCGGGACAGGGGGTCAGCCCCAGCATTTT. This sequence encodes CASRGGTGGQPQHF.